The present TCR beta chain was sequenced within a study of human T cells and chemical hapten exposure (dated by TCRdb to the early 2020s). Broadly, across the study: Libraries were pooled for sequencing, and per-sample TCR yields varied mainly because of small differences in library volumes within the pool. This study followed changes in the peripheral blood TCR repertoire in vivo during primary and secondary sensitization of alopecia patients to the hapten diphenylcyclopropenone (DPC). Each blood RNA sample was used to sequence both TCR alpha and TCR beta chains.

Library method: 5' RACE. Sequencing relied on an Illumina MiSeq. During library preparation, unique molecular identifiers were attached to individual cDNA molecules so that TCRs could be counted quantitatively and reproducibly. The paper's data handling went like this. A median of roughly 98,000 TCRs per sample was observed, with a range of roughly 20,000 to 700,000. The Decombinator software suite was used to annotate the V, J and CDR3 of the TCR reads. For the PS versus PT1 abundance plots, all samples were subsampled to the same number of TCRs (28,000). TCRs were defined as expanded if absent before sensitization and observed at least eight times at the 2-week time point. Using fastp at Q25 and MiXCR, TCRdb reprocessed the public reads and kept productive beta chains. Rows are unified per CDR3 protein, each entry keeping the most common DNA and genes. None of the V and J calls come from the authors' own analysis; TCRdb made them. The sample table lists about 80,000 distinct CDR3 sequences, approximately 16% of them with a count of one. The top ten clones comprise 6.8% of the sample.

Overall study outcomes, separate from this receptor: Repeated subsampling changed both the strength of the expansion versus patch-test correlation and the threshold at which the correlation became significant. The number of TCRs above 1 in 1000 frequency did not change with DPC sensitization; there was no evidence of global repertoire structure alterations.

V is cut back by 4 bases and J by 10 bases, with 7 bases in the junction unmatched. The germline V gene (reference sequence) yields DFQATT for CDR1 and SNEGSKA for CDR2. Reading from cysteine to phenylalanine, the CDR3 counts 13 amino acids. Only the CDR3 DNA stays, 39 bases, in frame from base 1. This clonotype came up a few times. Its antigen remains unidentified. Per-base qualities were not stored, and no clone one base away is much larger. Unfractionated whole blood was collected in Tempus Blood RNA tubes, and total RNA was extracted from that blood. About 5 healthy volunteers served as TCR sequencing controls and were bled at day 0, 2 weeks and 6 weeks.

The receptor's source is a female donor in good health. Recombination linked TRBV20-1 to TRBJ1-6; 7 bases in the middle match TRBD1. The base sequence is TGCAGTGCTATAGACAGGGACGAATCACCCCTCCACTTT. This sequence encodes CSAIDRDESPLHF.